Shown below are 4 T cell receptor beta chains from a single sample sequenced in a study of T cell repertoires in cytomegalovirus infection. These receptors' targets are unknown. TCRdb redid the calling of the reads with MiXCR, one entry per CDR3 protein. This sample has more than 75,000 distinct CDR3 sequences; about 31% occur once, and the top ten carry over 60%. Sequenced material: CD8+ T cells from cultured PBMCs, taken from culture after CMV antigen stimulation. The receptors originated from a human donor in good health (CMV status not recorded). Some clones in this sample may be carry-over from other donors' samples.

The table lists this clonotype with a few counts. This sequence joins TRBV7-8 and TRBJ2-3; D ambiguous. CDR3 length equals 14 residues. The germline V and J ends were trimmed by 5 bases and 6 bases, with 15 bases remaining between them. Germline CDR1 is SGHVS and CDR2 is FQNEAQ. The CDR3: CASSREAWVDTQYF. The CDR3 region has the DNA TGTGCCAGCAGCAGAGAGGCGTGGGTGGATACGCAGTATTTT.

In its sample, this clonotype was seen once. The chain joins TRBV15 to TRBJ1-4; D possibly corresponds to TRBD1 (5 bases). The CDR3 runs to 16 residues. CDR1 and CDR2 from the germline V gene are LNHNV and YYDKDF (reference sequence). Trimming cost V 1 base and J 3 bases, with 12 bases left between them. The CDR3 DNA sequence: TGTGCCACCAGCAGAGCCCGGAGGGGTGCTAATGAAAAACTGTTTTTT. Translation gives CATSRARRGANEKLFF.

This clonotype was observed many times. This chain's CDR3 is CASSLDLAGGVGETQYF. CDR3 sequence (DNA): TGTGCCAGCAGCTTAGATCTAGCGGGGGGAGTCGGGGAGACCCAGTACTTC. V usage is TRBV7-8 and J usage is TRBJ2-5, with 11 nucleotides matching TRBD2. After removal of 1 base from V and 5 bases from J, the junction contained 9 bases not matched to a gene. CDR3 length equals 17 residues. Per the germline V gene, CDR1 is SGHVS and CDR2 is FQNEAQ.

The rearrangement uses TRBV25-1 and TRBJ1-5; D remains ambiguous. The CDR3 has 16 amino acids. The germline V gene encodes CDR1 MGHDK and CDR2 SYGVNS. The ends were cut back, 3 bases at V and 2 bases at J, with 14 bases in the middle. CDR3 bases: TGTGCCAGCAGTGAGTCGGAAGGATTCGGCAATCAGCCCCAGCATTTT. This encodes CASSESEGFGNQPQHF.